The 20 T cell receptor beta chains below come from one sample, sequenced in a study of cytomegalovirus exposure and HLA in healthy donors. The PCR contained 60 Vbeta and 13 Jbeta primers. The repertoire was sequenced with immunoSEQ multiplex PCR; TCRdb's copy has only in-frame clones and lacks some. The sample lists 150,000 to 200,000 clones, roughly 81% occurring once. The sample consisted of PBMCs. The source is a girl between 10 and 17 years old in good health and CMV-seropositive.

The CDR3 nucleotides are TGCGCCAGCAGCCAACAGGTTTTGTTCGCGAACACCGGGGAGCTGTTTTTT. The encoded protein is CASSQQVLFANTGELFF. The chain is built from TRBV4-1 and TRBJ2-2; no firm D call. The V gene lost 2 bases and the J gene lost 0 bases, with 13 bases spanning the gap. The CDR3 length is 17 residues. Germline CDR1 and CDR2: MGHRA and YSYEKL.

V and J are TRBV27 and TRBJ2-1, with TRBD1 matching over 9 bases. The CDR3 spans 14 residues. J lost 8 bases, V lost 5 bases, and 7 bases had no gene match. Germline V gives CDR1 MNHEY, CDR2 SMNVEV (reference sequence). CDR3 nucleotides: TGTGCCAGCAGTATCGGACAGGGGATGTATGAGCAGTTCTTC. Translated: CASSIGQGMYEQFF.

V and J are TRBV5-5 and TRBJ2-7, with 7 bases that match TRBD1. J was trimmed by 2 bases and V by 5 bases; bases with no gene match: 4. This CDR3 spans 13 amino acids. Looked up from germline, CDR1 is SGHKS and CDR2 is YYEKEE (reference sequence). The CDR3 DNA reads as TGTGCCAGCAGAAGGACAGGCGCCTACGAGCAGTACTTC. It specifies CASRRTGAYEQYF.

This rearrangement joins TRBV27 to TRBJ1-1, with D maybe TRBD1 (6 bases). The CDR3 contains 13 residues. V was clipped by 7 bases and J by 4 bases, with 13 bases between them. Germline CDR1 MNHEY, CDR2 SMNVEV (reference sequence). CDR3 region: CASKDRLGTEAFF. In DNA, the CDR3 is TGTGCCAGCAAAGACAGGTTGGGCACTGAAGCTTTCTTT.

V and J are TRBV4-1 and TRBJ2-3; D not resolved. Germline V lookup: CDR1 MGHRA, CDR2 YSYEKL. V was trimmed by 2 bases and J by 6 bases, leaving 9 bases between them. CDR3 length: 13 amino acids. This chain's CDR3 is CASSQNPGDTQYF. The CDR3 nucleotides read TGCGCCAGCAGCCAAAACCCCGGGGATACGCAGTATTTT.

This chain uses TRBV4-1 with TRBJ2-7; maybe TRBD1 (6 bases). The germline CDR1 and CDR2 sequences are MGHRA and YSYEKL. Trimming shortened V by 0 bases and J by 3 bases, and 9 bases separated the two germline ends. CDR3 size: 14 residues. The CDR3 DNA follows: TGCGCCAGCAGCCAAGAGGACAGAGACTACGAGCAGTACTTC. As protein: CASSQEDRDYEQYF.

This sequence joins TRBV18 and TRBJ1-6; 8 bases match TRBD1. After removal of 2 bases from V and 0 bases from J, the junction contained 6 bases not matched to a gene. The CDR3 totals 18 residues. Germline V lookup: CDR1 KGHSH, CDR2 LQKENI. This CDR3 reads CASSPSETGDSYNSPLHF. The CDR3 nucleotides are TGTGCCAGCTCACCATCAGAGACAGGGGACTCCTATAATTCACCCCTCCACTTT.

The CDR3 DNA sequence: TGTGCCAGCAGCTTAGCGGGCGAAAATCAGCCCCAGCATTTT. Its translation is CASSLAGENQPQHF. The gene calls are TRBV7-9 and TRBJ1-5; D not certain. V lost 0 bases to trimming and J lost 4 bases, with 7 bases between them. The CDR3 runs to 14 residues. Germline-derived CDR1 and CDR2 are SEHNR and FQNEAQ (reference sequence).

This clone was counted only a few times. The chain employs TRBV7-9 and TRBJ1-2; a weak D match, TRBD1 (6 bases). The germline CDR1 and CDR2 sequences are SEHNR and FQNEAQ (reference sequence). The CDR3 is 16 residues long. Trimming took off 4 bases at V and 4 bases at J, with 19 bases between the two ends. For the CDR3, the DNA is TGTGCCAGCAGCTCAGCAGACCGCGACAGGAGCTATGGCTACACCTTC. Its protein is CASSSADRDRSYGYTF.

The chain combines TRBV5-5 with TRBJ2-3; D remains unclear. V was cut by 6 bases and J by 2 bases, with 4 bases left in between. The length of the CDR3 is 11 residues. Germline assignment: CDR1 SGHKS and CDR2 YYEKEE (reference sequence). The CDR3 loop reads CASTITDTQYF. CDR3 nucleotides: TGTGCCAGCACTATCACAGATACGCAGTATTTT. Full variable domain (outside the CDR3, taken from reference TRBV5-5 and TRBJ2-3): DAGVTQSPTHLIKTRGQQVTLRCSPISGHKSVSWYQQVLGQGPQFIFQYYEKEERGRGNFPDRFSARQFPNYSSELNVNALLLGDSALYLCASTITDTQYFGPGTRLTVL.

The chain employs TRBV28 and TRBJ1-5; no firm D call. Trimming pared 6 bases from V and 0 bases from J, leaving 12 bases between. CDR1 is MDHEN and CDR2 is SYDVKM in the germline V gene. This CDR3 is 15 amino acids long. The CDR3 protein is CASSPPGFSNQPQHF. The CDR3 coding sequence is TGTGCCAGCAGCCCCCCCGGGTTTAGCAATCAGCCCCAGCATTTT.

The chain uses TRBV9 and TRBJ2-5, with 12 bases fitting TRBD2. The CDR3 extends over 15 amino acids. Germline CDR1 SGDLS, CDR2 YYNGEE. Trimming removed 2 bases from V and 5 bases from J; junction bases left unmatched: 4. CDR3 protein: CASSVTSGGGETQYF. The CDR3 nucleotides read TGTGCCAGCAGCGTGACTAGCGGGGGCGGGGAGACCCAGTACTTC.

The chain combines TRBV9 with TRBJ1-3, with D uncertain. In germline, CDR1 is SGDLS, CDR2 YYNGEE. The CDR3 loop spans 13 amino acids. Trimming stripped 5 bases from V and 0 bases from J, with 6 bases between. CDR3 sequence: CASSGNSGNTIYF. CDR3 sequence (DNA): TGTGCCAGCAGTGGCAACTCTGGAAACACCATATATTTT. The whole variable domain, filled in from reference TRBV9 and TRBJ1-3, reads DSGVTQTPKHLITATGQRVTLRCSPRSGDLSVYWYQQSLDQGLQFLIQYYNGEERAKGNILERFSAQQFPDLHSELNLSSLELGDSALYFCASSGNSGNTIYFGEGSWLTVV.

The rearrangement joins TRBV7-9 to TRBJ1-5; the D gene is possibly TRBD1 (5 bases). This CDR3 is 13 amino acids long. Germline assignment: CDR1 SEHNR and CDR2 FQNEAQ (reference sequence). V lost 1 base and J 5 bases, leaving 6 bases between the germline ends. CDR3 sequence (DNA): TGTGCCAGCAGCTTAGAGGGGTATCAGCCCCAGCATTTT. Its protein product is CASSLEGYQPQHF.

V and J are TRBV5-1 and TRBJ2-7, with D possibly matching TRBD1 (5 bases). Trimming pared 4 bases from V and 5 bases from J, leaving 16 bases between. From germline, CDR1 is SGHRS and CDR2 YFSETQ. This CDR3 spans 14 amino acids. CDR3 sequence: CASSPLKGAHEQYF. CDR3 in DNA: TGCGCCAGCAGCCCGCTTAAAGGGGCCCACGAGCAGTACTTC. Supplemented by reference TRBV5-1 and TRBJ2-7, the full variable domain reads KAGVTQTPRYLIKTRGQQVTLSCSPISGHRSVSWYQQTPGQGLQFLFEYFSETQRNKGNFPGRFSGRQFSNSRSEMNVSTLELGDSALYLCASSPLKGAHEQYFGPGTRLTVT.

The chain recombines TRBV27 with TRBJ2-7, with TRBD1 matching 7 bases. J lost 9 bases, V lost 4 bases, and 9 bases had no gene match. Germline values: CDR1 MNHEY, CDR2 SMNVEV (reference sequence). This CDR3 region has 13 residues. The DNA of the CDR3 is TGTGCCAGCAGTTCCCCCCCGTCAGGGGGGCAGTACTTC. Translated, it gives CASSSPPSGGQYF.

This clone was counted a single time. The V and J genes are TRBV5-5 and TRBJ2-4; 7 nucleotides align to TRBD1. The germline V gene encodes CDR1 SGHKS and CDR2 YYEKEE (reference sequence). The V gene end was trimmed by 3 bases and the J gene end by 5 bases; junction bases not matched to a gene: 14. The CDR3 extends over 17 amino acids. CDR3 coding DNA: TGTGCCAGCAGCTCGTCCCGGGACAGTCGGAAACAAAACATTCAGTACTTC. As protein: CASSSSRDSRKQNIQYF.

The CDR3 loop is CASSSGTELYSNQPQHF. CDR3 DNA: TGTGCCAGCAGCTCAGGGACAGAACTCTATAGCAATCAGCCCCAGCATTTT. This chain links TRBV7-9 with TRBJ1-5; 7 bases are a match to TRBD1. CDR3 length: 17 residues. CDR1 and CDR2 (germline): SEHNR, FQNEAQ (reference sequence). Trimming at V came to 4 bases and at J to 0 bases, leaving 9 bases not matched to a gene.

The chain is built from TRBV27 and TRBJ2-1; 8 bases align to TRBD2. V was clipped by 8 bases and J by 4 bases; unmatched bases: 10. The CDR3 length is 15 residues. Germline CDR1 is MNHEY and CDR2 is SMNVEV (reference sequence). Written as DNA, the CDR3 is TGTGCCAGCTCCCGGACTAGCCCCCCTTACAATGAGCAGTTCTTC. Amino acid sequence: CASSRTSPPYNEQFF.

The chain joins TRBV19 to TRBJ1-1; no clear D gene. The V gene's germline CDR1 is LNHDA and CDR2 SQIVND (reference sequence). The CDR3 is 13 residues long. Trimming left V 2 bases short and J 10 bases short, with 14 bases between. The CDR3 loop reads CASSISGPIPAFF. In DNA, the CDR3 is TGTGCCAGTAGTATATCAGGCCCCATCCCAGCTTTCTTT.